A single sample gave rise to the 20 T cell receptor beta chains below, sequenced in a study of blood T cell repertoires in COVID-19. Profiled with immunoSEQ multiplex PCR; TCRdb holds only in-frame clones, not every one. Altogether about 330,000 clones are present, roughly 90% being singletons, with the ten largest covering about 18%. Sequenced sample: PBMCs or T cells enriched from blood (not recorded which). Every receptor here comes from a woman in her thirties who had recovered from COVID-19.

This CDR3 reads CASSEENRGWDGYTF. DNA of the CDR3: TGTGCCAGCAGTGAAGAAAACAGGGGATGGGATGGCTACACCTTC. V is TRBV2 and J is TRBJ1-2; TRBD1 matches at 7 bases. This CDR3 has 15 residues. Germline CDR1 and CDR2: SNHLY and FYNNEI. V dropped 1 base and J dropped 6; count of bases not matched to a gene: 8.

The rearrangement uses TRBV27 and TRBJ2-7; D may be TRBD2 (6 bases). The CDR3 runs to 18 residues. CDR1 and CDR2 (germline): MNHEY, SMNVEV (reference sequence). Trimming cost V 6 bases and J 3 bases, with 27 bases left between them. The CDR3 is CASSSMAIRWEASYEQYF. The CDR3 coding sequence is TGTGCCAGCAGCTCCATGGCCATACGTTGGGAGGCGAGCTACGAGCAGTACTTC.

The chain links TRBV21-1 to TRBJ1-5. TRBV21-1 is a recognized pseudogene. The CDR3 consists of 20 residues. The CDR3 sequence is CASSKALSGVLADSNQPQHF. CDR3 DNA sequence: TGTGCCAGCAGCAAAGCGCTTTCCGGGGTGCTGGCGGATAGCAATCAGCCCCAGCATTTT.

The CDR3 bases are TGTGCCAGCAGGCGACAGGGGGCGCCAGGAAACACCATATATTTT. It encodes CASRRQGAPGNTIYF. V and J are TRBV7-2 and TRBJ1-3, with 10 positions matching TRBD1. The length of the CDR3 is 15 residues. The germline gives CDR1 SGHTA, CDR2 FQGNSA. J lost 4 bases, V lost 6 bases, and 6 bases had no gene match.

This chain uses TRBV11-3 with TRBJ2-1, with 8 bases lining up with TRBD1. Germline loops: CDR1 SGHNT, CDR2 YENEEA. There are 13 residues in the CDR3. After removal of 4 bases from V and 6 bases from J, the junction contained 2 bases not matched to a gene. CDR3 residues: CASSWQGANEQFF. CDR3 nucleotides: TGTGCCAGCAGCTGGCAGGGGGCCAATGAGCAGTTCTTC. The entire variable domain, with the rest obtained from reference TRBV11-3 and TRBJ2-1, is as follows: EAGVVQSPRYKIIEKKQPVAFWCNPISGHNTLYWYLQNLGQGPELLIRYENEEAVDDSQLPKDRFSAERLKGVDSTLKIQPAELGDSAVYLCASSWQGANEQFFGPGTRLTVL.

The chain carries TRBV2 and TRBJ2-1, with a tentative D call TRBD2 (5 bases). The CDR3 runs to 13 residues. Germline CDR1 reads SNHLY; CDR2 reads FYNNEI. Deletions cut 4 bases from V and 5 bases from J, with 9 bases between. CDR3 sequence reads: CASSVYGDNEQFF. For the CDR3, the DNA is TGTGCCAGCAGTGTATACGGGGACAATGAGCAGTTCTTC.

V is TRBV15 and J is TRBJ1-2; D might be TRBD1 (6 bases). There are 15 residues in the CDR3. Germline assignment: CDR1 LNHNV and CDR2 YYDKDF (reference sequence). The V gene lost 3 bases and the J gene lost 6 bases, with 17 bases spanning the gap. Here the CDR3 reads CATSRVRGARDGYTF. The CDR3 bases are TGTGCCACCAGCAGGGTCCGGGGGGCGAGGGATGGCTACACCTTC.

The chain combines TRBV28 with TRBJ1-5; TRBD1 matches 10 bases. Germline assignment: CDR1 MDHEN and CDR2 SYDVKM. V trimming: 4 bases; J trimming: 6 bases; junction bases outside the gene matches: 3. There are 14 residues in the CDR3. CDR3: CASSSGTGVQPQHF. CDR3 DNA sequence: TGTGCCAGCAGTTCCGGGACAGGGGTTCAGCCCCAGCATTTT.

The chain uses TRBV24-1 and TRBJ2-5; 14 bases fit TRBD2. The V gene's germline CDR1 is KGHDR and CDR2 SFDVKD. The CDR3 consists of 16 residues. The V segment lost 4 bases and the J segment 5 bases; nucleotides outside the gene matches: 5. The CDR3 here is CATSETSGGAPETQYF. CDR3 in DNA: TGTGCCACCAGTGAGACTAGCGGGGGGGCCCCTGAGACCCAGTACTTC.

The V gene is TRBV18, the J gene TRBJ1-4; D unclear. CDR1 and CDR2 from the germline V gene are KGHSH and LQKENI. Trimming removed 5 bases from V and 0 bases from J, with 7 bases in between. This CDR3 contains 14 residues. The CDR3 spells CASSAQATNEKLFF. The CDR3 coding sequence is TGTGCCAGCTCAGCCCAGGCAACTAATGAAAAACTGTTTTTT. Full variable domain (rest looked up from reference TRBV18 and TRBJ1-4): NAGVMQNPRHLVRRRGQEARLRCSPMKGHSHVYWYRQLPEEGLKFMVYLQKENIIDESGMPKERFSAEFPKEGPSILRIQQVVRGDSAAYFCASSAQATNEKLFFGSGTQLSVL.

V is TRBV28 and J is TRBJ1-5; D gene ambiguous. The CDR3 covers 11 residues. The germline CDR1 and CDR2 sequences are MDHEN and SYDVKM. Trimming cost V 5 bases and J 4 bases, with 3 bases left between them. This CDR3 is CASSTNQPQHF. CDR3 DNA: TGTGCCAGCAGTACTAATCAGCCCCAGCATTTT.

The V and J genes are TRBV10-3 and TRBJ1-1, with 9 bases aligning to TRBD1. The trim removed 5 bases at V and 7 bases at J, leaving 8 bases unmatched. The CDR3 is made up of 14 amino acids. Germline CDR1 reads ENHRY; CDR2 reads SYGVKD. CDR3: CAISPGTGTNEAFF. DNA of the CDR3: TGTGCCATCAGTCCCGGGACAGGGACGAATGAAGCTTTCTTT.

The chain combines TRBV27 with TRBJ1-5, with a possible D match to TRBD1 (5 bases). With 2 bases removed from V and 5 bases from J, the gap between germline ends came to 13 bases. This CDR3 spans 15 amino acids. Germline loops: CDR1 MNHEY, CDR2 SMNVEV (reference sequence). CDR3 nucleotide sequence: TGTGCCAGCAGTTTAGTGGGGGGACCCCATCAGCCCCAGCATTTT. This gives the protein CASSLVGGPHQPQHF.

This chain uses TRBV29-1 with TRBJ1-1; D is perhaps TRBD1 (5 bases). The germline CDR1 and CDR2 sequences are SQVTM and ANQGSEA. V was pared by 3 bases and J by 6 bases, with 11 bases between. This CDR3 has 12 amino acids. The CDR3 DNA sequence: TGCAGCGTTGAGGGGCAGGGCCCTGAAGCTTTCTTT. Translating gives CSVEGQGPEAFF.

The V gene is TRBV19, the J gene TRBJ1-1, with D uncertain. This CDR3 has 15 residues. V shed 5 bases and J shed 1 base, with 14 bases lying between them. The V gene's germline CDR1 is LNHDA and CDR2 SQIVND (reference sequence). The CDR3 nucleotides read TGTGCCAGTAGTCCTTCCCCGGCGGGGAACACTGAAGCTTTCTTT. Amino acid sequence: CASSPSPAGNTEAFF.

Here the CDR3 reads CASSRVAVLNYGYTF. CDR3 nucleotides: TGTGCCAGCAGCCGCGTTGCGGTCCTCAACTATGGCTACACCTTC. The rearrangement links TRBV5-5 to TRBJ1-2, with unresolved D. V was trimmed by 4 bases and J by 2 bases, leaving 15 bases between them. The CDR3 runs 15 residues. In germline, CDR1 is SGHKS, CDR2 YYEKEE (reference sequence).

The genes are TRBV3-1 (or the pseudogene TRBV3-2) and TRBJ1-2; TRBD1 agrees at 8 bases. The CDR3 consists of 14 residues. Trimming removed 7 bases from V and 6 bases from J; junction bases left unmatched: 10. Germline values: CDR1 LGHDT, CDR2 YNNKEL (reference sequence). The chain's CDR3 is CASTHQGASHGYTF. The CDR3, as DNA: TGTGCCAGCACCCATCAGGGGGCGTCCCATGGCTACACCTTC.

The rearrangement uses TRBV19 and TRBJ1-1; D uncertain. This CDR3 comprises 14 residues. Germline V CDR1 and CDR2: LNHDA, SQIVND (reference sequence). V was pared by 7 bases and J by 5 bases, with 17 bases between. CDR3: CASTIGGPGTEAFF. CDR3 coding DNA: TGTGCCAGTACCATAGGCGGACCGGGGACTGAAGCTTTCTTT.

The sample holds a few counts of this clone. V gene TRBV11-2 combines with J gene TRBJ1-2; D unresolved. The CDR3 runs 14 residues. Germline values: CDR1 SGHAT, CDR2 FQNNGV. V was trimmed by 1 base and J by 4 bases, leaving 10 bases between them. The CDR3 nucleotides are TGTGCCAGCAGCTTAGCTGGCTCCCGCTATGGCTACACCTTC. Protein: CASSLAGSRYGYTF.

The chain joins TRBV10-3 to TRBJ1-3; no clear D gene. The germline V gene encodes CDR1 ENHRY and CDR2 SYGVKD. V was shortened by 2 bases and J by 0 bases, with 11 bases between the two germline ends. CDR3 size: 16 residues. Written as DNA, the CDR3 is TGTGCCATCAGTGAGGGTCACAGATACTCTGGAAACACCATATATTTT. It translates to CAISEGHRYSGNTIYF.